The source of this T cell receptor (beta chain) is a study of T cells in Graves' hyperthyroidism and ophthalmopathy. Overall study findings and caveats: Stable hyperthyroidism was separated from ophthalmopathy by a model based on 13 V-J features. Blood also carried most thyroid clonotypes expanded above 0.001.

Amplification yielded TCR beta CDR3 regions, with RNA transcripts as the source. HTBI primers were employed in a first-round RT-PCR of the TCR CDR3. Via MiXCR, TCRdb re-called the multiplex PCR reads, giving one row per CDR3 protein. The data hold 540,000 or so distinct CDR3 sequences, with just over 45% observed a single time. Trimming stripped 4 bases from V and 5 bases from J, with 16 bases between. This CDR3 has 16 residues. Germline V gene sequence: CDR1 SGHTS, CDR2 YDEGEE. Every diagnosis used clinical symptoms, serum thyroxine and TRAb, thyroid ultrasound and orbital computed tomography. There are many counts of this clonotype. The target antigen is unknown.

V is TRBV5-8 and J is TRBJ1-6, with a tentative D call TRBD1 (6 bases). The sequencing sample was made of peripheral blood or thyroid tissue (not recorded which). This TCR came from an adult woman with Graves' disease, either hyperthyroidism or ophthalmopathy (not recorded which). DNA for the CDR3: TGTGCCAGCAGCCTCCTGAGGGACACAGATAATTCACCCCTCCACTTT. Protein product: CASSLLRDTDNSPLHF.